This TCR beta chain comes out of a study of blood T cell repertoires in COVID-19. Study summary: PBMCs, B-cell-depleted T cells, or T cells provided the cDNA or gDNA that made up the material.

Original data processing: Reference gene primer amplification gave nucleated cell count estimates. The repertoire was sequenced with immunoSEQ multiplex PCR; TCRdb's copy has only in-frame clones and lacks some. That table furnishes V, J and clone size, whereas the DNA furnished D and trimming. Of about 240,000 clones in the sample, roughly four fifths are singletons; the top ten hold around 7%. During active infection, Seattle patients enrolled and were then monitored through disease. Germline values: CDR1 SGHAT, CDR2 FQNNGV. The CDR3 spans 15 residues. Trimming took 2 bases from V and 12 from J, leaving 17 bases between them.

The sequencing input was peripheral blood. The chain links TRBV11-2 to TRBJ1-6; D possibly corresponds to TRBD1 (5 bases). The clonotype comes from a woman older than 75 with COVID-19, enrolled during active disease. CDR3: CASSLMGAGSLPLHF. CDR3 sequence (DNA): TGTGCCAGCAGCTTAATGGGTGCAGGGTCCTTACCCCTCCACTTT.